This record concerns one T cell receptor beta chain sequence. The repertoire was sequenced with immunoSEQ multiplex PCR; TCRdb's copy has only in-frame clones and lacks some. The sample includes a few hundred thousand clones, more than 65% of them seen just once. This specimen comes from a study of blood T cell repertoires in COVID-19. Across the whole study: COVID-19 samples, acute and convalescent, were from the United States, Italy and Spain.

The CDR3 totals 16 residues. Trimming took 4 bases from V and 6 from J; bases not matched to a gene: 11. Germline values: CDR1 SGDLS, CDR2 YYNGEE. Sequencing was carried out using peripheral blood. The chain joins TRBV9 to TRBJ1-5; 9 bases agree with TRBD1. This clonotype was sampled from an older woman with acute or convalescent COVID-19. The CDR3 DNA is TGTGCCAGCAGCCAAGGGACAGGGAGGGAGGGTCAGCCCCAGCATTTT. Its protein is CASSQGTGREGQPQHF.